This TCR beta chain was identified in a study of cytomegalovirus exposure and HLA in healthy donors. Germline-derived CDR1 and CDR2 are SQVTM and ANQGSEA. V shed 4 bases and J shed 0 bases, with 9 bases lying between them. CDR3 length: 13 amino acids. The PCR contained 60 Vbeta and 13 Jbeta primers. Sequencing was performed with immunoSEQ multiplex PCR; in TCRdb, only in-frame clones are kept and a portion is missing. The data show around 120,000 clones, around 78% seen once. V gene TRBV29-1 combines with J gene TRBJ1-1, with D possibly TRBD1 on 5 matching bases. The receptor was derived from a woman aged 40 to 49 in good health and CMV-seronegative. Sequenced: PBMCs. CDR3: CSVGVGLNTEAFF. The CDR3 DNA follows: TGCAGCGTTGGGGTGGGGCTGAACACTGAAGCTTTCTTT.